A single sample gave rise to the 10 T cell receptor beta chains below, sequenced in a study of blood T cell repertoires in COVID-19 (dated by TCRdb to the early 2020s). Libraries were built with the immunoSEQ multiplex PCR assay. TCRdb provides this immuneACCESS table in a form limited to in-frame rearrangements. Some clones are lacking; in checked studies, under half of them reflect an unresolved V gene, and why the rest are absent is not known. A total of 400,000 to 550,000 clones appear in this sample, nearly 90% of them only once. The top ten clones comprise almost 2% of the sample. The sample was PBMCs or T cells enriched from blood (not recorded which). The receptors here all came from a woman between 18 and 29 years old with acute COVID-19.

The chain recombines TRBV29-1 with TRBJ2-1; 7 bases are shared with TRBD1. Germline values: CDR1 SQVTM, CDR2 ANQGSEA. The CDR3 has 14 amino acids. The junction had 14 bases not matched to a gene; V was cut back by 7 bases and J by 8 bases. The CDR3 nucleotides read TGCAGCGCCCTGACAGGGTCTCGGGCGTATGAGCAGTTCTTC. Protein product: CSALTGSRAYEQFF.

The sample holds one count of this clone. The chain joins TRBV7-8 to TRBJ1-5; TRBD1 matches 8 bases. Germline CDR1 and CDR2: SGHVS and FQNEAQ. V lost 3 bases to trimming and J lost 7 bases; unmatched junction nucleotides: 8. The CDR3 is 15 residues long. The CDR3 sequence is CASSFHQGAKQPQHF. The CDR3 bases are TGTGCCAGCAGCTTTCACCAGGGGGCGAAGCAGCCCCAGCATTTT.

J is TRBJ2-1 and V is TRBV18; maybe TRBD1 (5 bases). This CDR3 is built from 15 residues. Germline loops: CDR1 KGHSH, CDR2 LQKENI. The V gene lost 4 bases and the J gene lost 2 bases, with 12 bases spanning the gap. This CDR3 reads CASSRQGTAYNEQFF. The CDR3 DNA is TGTGCCAGCTCACGGCAGGGAACGGCCTACAATGAGCAGTTCTTC.

CDR3 nucleotide sequence: TGTGCCAGCAGTTACGCAGGGTCTAATCGTGAAAAACTGTTTTTT. It encodes CASSYAGSNREKLFF. This chain joins TRBV6-5 and TRBJ1-4; TRBD1 might be the D (5 bases). Germline CDR1 and CDR2: MNHEY and SVGAGI. Deletions cut 2 bases from V and 7 bases from J, with 14 bases between. This CDR3 has 15 residues.

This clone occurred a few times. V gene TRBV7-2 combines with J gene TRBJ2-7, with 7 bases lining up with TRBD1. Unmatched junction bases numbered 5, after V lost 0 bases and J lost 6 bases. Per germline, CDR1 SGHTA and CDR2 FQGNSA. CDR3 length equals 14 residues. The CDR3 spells CASSLATGVPEQYF. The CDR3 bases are TGTGCCAGCAGCTTAGCAACAGGGGTTCCCGAGCAGTACTTC.

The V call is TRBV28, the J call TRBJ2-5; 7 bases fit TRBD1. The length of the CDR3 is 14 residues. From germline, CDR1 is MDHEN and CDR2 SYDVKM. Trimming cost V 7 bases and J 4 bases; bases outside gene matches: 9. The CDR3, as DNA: TGTGCCAGCAACACCAGGGGGTTCGGAGAGACCCAGTACTTC. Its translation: CASNTRGFGETQYF. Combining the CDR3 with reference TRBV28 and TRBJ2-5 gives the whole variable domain DVKVTQSSRYLVKRTGEKVFLECVQDMDHENMFWYRQDPGLGLRLIYFSYDVKMKEKGDIPEGYSVSREKKERFSLILESASTNQTSMYLCASNTRGFGETQYFGPGTRLLVL.

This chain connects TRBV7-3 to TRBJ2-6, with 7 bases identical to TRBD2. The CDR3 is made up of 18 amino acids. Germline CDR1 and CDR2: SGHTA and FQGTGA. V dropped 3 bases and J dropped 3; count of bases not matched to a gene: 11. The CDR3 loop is CASSFGQGGRFGANVLTF. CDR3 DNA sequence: TGTGCCAGCAGCTTTGGTCAGGGAGGGAGATTTGGGGCCAACGTCCTGACTTTC.

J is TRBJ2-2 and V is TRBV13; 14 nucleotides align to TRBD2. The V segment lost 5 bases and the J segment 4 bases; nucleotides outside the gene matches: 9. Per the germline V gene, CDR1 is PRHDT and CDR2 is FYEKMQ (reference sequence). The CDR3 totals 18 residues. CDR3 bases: TGTGCCAGCAGCCCGGGACTAGCGGGGGCCCGGGCCACCGGGGAGCTGTTTTTT. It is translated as CASSPGLAGARATGELFF.

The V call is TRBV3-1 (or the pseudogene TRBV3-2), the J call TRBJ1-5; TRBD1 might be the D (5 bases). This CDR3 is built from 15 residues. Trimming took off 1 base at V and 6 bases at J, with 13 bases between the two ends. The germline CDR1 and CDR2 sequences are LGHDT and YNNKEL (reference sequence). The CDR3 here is CASSQASQGGQPQHF. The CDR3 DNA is TGTGCCAGCAGCCAAGCCTCTCAGGGAGGTCAGCCCCAGCATTTT.

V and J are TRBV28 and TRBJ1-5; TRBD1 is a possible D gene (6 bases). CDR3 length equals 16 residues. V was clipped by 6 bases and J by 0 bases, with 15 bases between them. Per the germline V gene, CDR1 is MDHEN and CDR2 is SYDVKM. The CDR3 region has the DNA TGTGCCAGCAGCCCCGGGGGGGCCGGTAGCAATCAGCCCCAGCATTTT. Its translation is CASSPGGAGSNQPQHF.